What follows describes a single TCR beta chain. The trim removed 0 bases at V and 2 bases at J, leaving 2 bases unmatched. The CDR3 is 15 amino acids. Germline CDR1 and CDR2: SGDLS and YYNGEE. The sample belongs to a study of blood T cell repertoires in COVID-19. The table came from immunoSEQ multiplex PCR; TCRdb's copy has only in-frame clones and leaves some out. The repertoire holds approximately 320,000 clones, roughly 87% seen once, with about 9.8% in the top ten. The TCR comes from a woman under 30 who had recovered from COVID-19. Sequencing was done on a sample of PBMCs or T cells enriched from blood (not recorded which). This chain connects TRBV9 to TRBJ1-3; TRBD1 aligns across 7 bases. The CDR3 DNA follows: TGTGCCAGCAGCGTAGATCAGGGGGCTGGAAACACCATATATTTT. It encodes CASSVDQGAGNTIYF.